This T cell receptor beta chain appears in the sequencing data of a study of molecular identifiers for immune sequencing clone quantification. Study-wide results and limits: Clones above 20 RNA copies contained over 99% of effector molecules and under 1% of naive molecules.

Via MiXCR, TCRdb re-called the PCR reads, giving one row per CDR3 protein. The data hold 250,000 to 400,000 distinct CDR3 sequences, with about 22% observed a single time. As CD8+CD4-CCR7+CD45RA+ cells, naive CD8 T cells were sorted. Notes on this clonotype: What it recognizes is unknown. A much larger clone differs by one base, so this may be a read error.

Input material: naive CD8+ T cells from blood, with Jurkat cell RNA spiked in. Subset of the sample: FACS-sorted CD8+CD4-CCR7+CD45RA+ naive T cells. This TCR was sampled from a human donor in good health. Some libraries in this study had Jurkat cell RNA spiked in.

The CDR3 reads CSVVNPQSTEHDTQYF. CDR3 nucleotides: TGCAGCGTTGTGAACCCGCAATCGACCGAGCATGATACGCAGTATTTT. V and J are TRBV29-1 and TRBJ2-3; D not certain. Trimming stripped 4 bases from V and 6 bases from J, with 23 bases between. CDR3 length: 16 amino acids. Germline V lookup: CDR1 SQVTM, CDR2 ANQGSEA.